The present entry profiles one T cell receptor (beta chain) with its context. Its antigen is unknown. CDR1 SGHRS and CDR2 YFSETQ come from the germline V gene. The CDR3 runs 15 residues. Total RNA amounting to 3500 ng went into each TCR library. TCRalpha and TCRbeta cDNA went through two nested PCRs of around 15 and 10 cycles. From its re-call of the 5' RACE reads, TCRdb lists each CDR3 protein once, without DNA. In total, the table holds some 210,000 distinct CDR3 sequences. The data belong to a study of monozygotic twins with inflammatory bowel disease. Points from the study as a whole: Nothing supported a single strong signal or clonotype that was associated with IBD.

Material for sequencing was blood. The V gene is TRBV5-1, the J gene TRBJ2-1; TCRdb's D call, TRBD1, is unchecked because there is no DNA. The receptor comes from a human donor with ulcerative colitis or Crohn's disease, or a healthy co-twin of an affected twin (not recorded which). CDR3 region: CASSLEGIGSNEQFF.